This TCR beta chain stems from a study of early stage breast cancer tumors. Produced via immunoSEQ multiplex PCR; TCRdb's table is partial and in-frame only. The sample has tens of thousands of clones, just under 80% seen once. Study outcomes and limitations: Tumor and normal breast were distinguished via blood comparison in about 90% of the 16 patients.

This clone has only a few counts. Antigen specificity is unknown. V gave up 6 bases and J gave up 2 bases, with 13 bases separating them. The germline gives CDR1 MRHNA, CDR2 SNTAGT. The CDR3 contains 14 residues. This sequence originates from a person aged 35 to 50 with breast cancer. The V call is TRBV6-4, the J call TRBJ1-1, with D hard to call. Sequenced material: blood. CDR3 residues: CASSEDGGNTEAFF. Written as DNA, the CDR3 is TGTGCCAGCAGCGAAGATGGCGGTAACACTGAAGCTTTCTTT.